This TCR beta chain originates from a study of control samples from healthy donors and cancer patients (TCRdb year 2020). Library prep was done by the immunoSEQ multiplex PCR assay. TCRdb limited this immuneACCESS table to in-frame rearrangements with V and J called. A share of clones is missing; checked studies link under half to unresolved V genes, and the rest is unexplained. This sample holds over 150,000 clones; 96% were observed only once. The ten largest clonotypes hold 0.95% to 1.1% of the sample. Inclusive of the bounding cysteine and phenylalanine, the CDR3 is 14 residues long. The kept DNA is CDR3 alone, 42 bases in frame from the first base. The germline ends are 10 bases apart after V is trimmed by 4 bases and J by 3 bases. The germline V gene encodes CDR1 MGHDK and CDR2 SYGVNS. Details on this clone: Its antigen remains unidentified. It has no much larger one-base neighbor in the sample; base qualities were not kept.

The V gene is TRBV25-1 and the J gene is TRBJ2-1, with a weak D call of TRBD2 (5 bases match). Sequencing input: blood. The TCR comes from a woman aged 25 to 39 in good health. The DNA sequence is as follows: TGTGCCAGCAGTGCCTGGGAGAGCTACAATGAGCAGTTCTTC. The resulting protein is CASSAWESYNEQFF.